Below, 28 T cell receptor beta chains from the same sample are listed, as sequenced in a study of blood T cells in healthy people across ages. Combining a sample-barcoded 5' primer with a J-beta primer mix, a second PCR ran for about 6 to 12 cycles. TCRdb re-called the 5' RACE reads with MiXCR, one entry per CDR3 protein. Among about 1.4 million distinct CDR3 sequences listed, approximately 59% were seen once. The sequenced sample consisted of blood. Source of these receptors: a man younger than 35 in good health.

The V call is TRBV29-1, the J call TRBJ2-1; 8 bases are a match to TRBD2. This CDR3 contains 13 residues. CDR1 is SQVTM and CDR2 is ANQGSEA in the germline V gene. V lost 6 bases and J lost 7; bases outside the gene matches: 8. In nucleotides, the CDR3 is TGCAGCGTGGGAGGACTAGCAAGAAATGAGCAGTTCTTC. Protein product: CSVGGLARNEQFF.

This clonotype was detected only a few times. The rearrangement links TRBV5-1 to TRBJ2-7; D may be TRBD2 (5 bases). The V gene lost 4 bases and the J gene lost 0 bases, with 23 bases spanning the gap. CDR1 is SGHRS and CDR2 is YFSETQ in the germline V gene. The CDR3 is made up of 18 amino acids. The DNA for the CDR3 is TGCGCCAGCAGCCCGTTAAACCCGGGGTTCTCGTTCTCCTACGAGCAGTACTTC. Its translation: CASSPLNPGFSFSYEQYF.

The rearrangement joins TRBV6-5 to TRBJ2-4; D remains unclear. The last part of the DNA fits TRBJ2-7 better; the J call may be wrong. The CDR3 totals 14 residues. CDR1 MNHEY and CDR2 SVGAGI come from the germline V gene. The CDR3 DNA reads as TGTGCCAGCAGTTACGCGTCAGCTTTTGCCGAGCAGTACTTC. Translated: CASSYASAFAEQYF.

This clonotype was seen a handful of times. This chain connects TRBV5-1 to TRBJ2-3; D tentatively reads TRBD1 or TRBD2 (5 bases each). V dropped 0 bases and J dropped 0 bases, with 17 bases sitting between them. Germline V gene sequence: CDR1 SGHRS, CDR2 YFSETQ. There are 18 residues in the CDR3. The CDR3 region has the DNA TGCGCCAGCAGCTTGGTTATTCCAACCGGGGCTAGCACAGATACGCAGTATTTT. It codes for CASSLVIPTGASTDTQYF. Full variable domain (outside the CDR3, taken from reference TRBV5-1 and TRBJ2-3): KAGVTQTPRYLIKTRGQQVTLSCSPISGHRSVSWYQQTPGQGLQFLFEYFSETQRNKGNFPGRFSGRQFSNSRSEMNVSTLELGDSALYLCASSLVIPTGASTDTQYFGPGTRLTVL.

Only a few counts were recorded for this clonotype. The genes are TRBV9 and TRBJ1-6; D not certain. The V end lost 1 base, the J end lost 4 bases, and 6 bases lay between the germline ends. Germline CDR1 and CDR2: SGDLS and YYNGEE. There are 14 residues in the CDR3. CDR3 nucleotides: TGTGCCAGCAGCGTACTGGGATATAATTCACCCCTCCACTTT. This sequence encodes CASSVLGYNSPLHF.

V usage is TRBV3-1 and J usage is TRBJ1-5; no clear D gene. CDR3 length: 14 residues. CDR1 and CDR2 from the germline V gene are LGHDT and YNNKEL (reference sequence). V was pared by 0 bases and J by 5 bases, with 8 bases between. CDR3 coding DNA: TGTGCCAGCAGCCAAGATTGGGGTTATCAGCCCCAGCATTTT. This sequence encodes CASSQDWGYQPQHF.

The chain has TRBV24-1 and TRBJ2-3; D remains unclear. V shed 5 bases and J shed 0 bases, with 14 bases lying between them. Germline assignment: CDR1 KGHDR and CDR2 SFDVKD. CDR3 size: 16 residues. CDR3: CATSAFPSFSTDTQYF. For the CDR3, the DNA is TGTGCCACCAGTGCGTTCCCTTCCTTTAGCACAGATACGCAGTATTTT.

The CDR3 sequence is CASSVLGTSVGRNEQFF. The CDR3 region has the DNA TGTGCCAGCAGCGTACTCGGGACTAGCGTAGGAAGGAATGAGCAGTTCTTC. The chain carries TRBV9 and TRBJ2-1; 10 bases are shared with TRBD2. With V trimmed by 1 base and J by 7 bases, 11 bases remained unmatched. The CDR3 is 17 amino acids. CDR1 and CDR2 from the germline V gene are SGDLS and YYNGEE.

The rearrangement links TRBV6-6 to TRBJ2-1, with D perhaps matching TRBD1 or TRBD2 (5 bases each). The CDR3 totals 15 residues. V lost 0 bases, J lost 2 bases, and 8 bases lay in between. Germline CDR1 and CDR2: MNHNY and SVGAGI (reference sequence). CDR3 sequence reads: CASSYSQGAYNEQFF. CDR3 in DNA: TGTGCCAGCAGTTACTCGCAGGGAGCCTACAATGAGCAGTTCTTC.

In its sample, this clonotype was seen a few times. For the CDR3, the DNA is TGTGCCAGCAGGTGGACAGCCCTCTACGAGCAGTACTTC. Amino acid sequence: CASRWTALYEQYF. This chain uses TRBV6-1 with TRBJ2-7, with a possible D match to TRBD1 (6 bases). V lost 6 bases to trimming and J lost 3 bases, with 12 bases between them. The germline CDR1 and CDR2 sequences are MNHNS and SASEGT. The CDR3 runs to 13 residues.

The rearrangement joins TRBV6-2 or TRBV6-3 to TRBJ2-3; perhaps TRBD2 as D (5 bases). Germline V gene sequence: CDR1 MNHEY, CDR2 SVGEGT. Trimming took 7 bases from V and 3 from J, leaving 17 bases between them. The CDR3 sequence is 15 residues long. CDR3 nucleotide sequence: TGTGCCAGCATTGGCCTAGCCGGTCTGACAGATACGCAGTATTTT. Its translation: CASIGLAGLTDTQYF.

The chain uses TRBV5-1 and TRBJ2-3, with unresolved D. The germline V and J ends were trimmed by 0 bases and 0 bases, with 8 bases remaining between them. Germline CDR1 SGHRS, CDR2 YFSETQ. This CDR3 region has 15 residues. In DNA, the CDR3 is TGCGCCAGCAGCTTGGCTCAGGCGAGCACAGATACGCAGTATTTT. Amino acid sequence: CASSLAQASTDTQYF. The variable domain in full, completed from reference TRBV5-1 and TRBJ2-3, reads KAGVTQTPRYLIKTRGQQVTLSCSPISGHRSVSWYQQTPGQGLQFLFEYFSETQRNKGNFPGRFSGRQFSNSRSEMNVSTLELGDSALYLCASSLAQASTDTQYFGPGTRLTVL.

The V gene is TRBV20-1, the J gene TRBJ2-3, with TRBD1 as a possible D gene (5 bases). V lost 0 bases to trimming and J lost 4 bases, with 14 bases between them. CDR1 is DFQATT, CDR2 SNEGSKA, per germline (reference sequence). There are 15 residues in the CDR3. The CDR3 DNA reads TGCAGTGCTAGAGATCGGCAGGGAACCTCAGATACGCAGTATTTT. Amino acid sequence: CSARDRQGTSDTQYF.

A single count supports this clonotype. As DNA, the CDR3 is TGCGCCAGCAGCTCGGGGGACCGAAGGCAAGAGACCCAGTACTTC. Its protein product is CASSSGDRRQETQYF. The chain links TRBV5-1 to TRBJ2-5; D possibly corresponds to TRBD2 (6 bases). Germline lookup yields CDR1 SGHRS and CDR2 YFSETQ. V dropped 3 bases and J dropped 2 bases, with 14 bases sitting between them. CDR3 length: 15 residues.

This chain connects TRBV28 to TRBJ2-7, with D perhaps TRBD1 (5 bases). This CDR3 has 14 residues. Germline V gene lookup returns CDR1 MDHEN and CDR2 SYDVKM. Trimming cost V 4 bases and J 1 base, with 11 bases left between them. CDR3 in amino acids: CASSWGIGSYEQYF. CDR3 coding DNA: TGTGCCAGCAGTTGGGGCATTGGGTCCTACGAGCAGTACTTC.

Ten or more counts support this clonotype. The V and J genes are TRBV6-5 and TRBJ2-3, with no clear D. V was trimmed by 6 bases and J by 2 bases, leaving 3 bases between them. CDR1 is MNHEY and CDR2 is SVGAGI in the germline V gene. This CDR3 contains 11 residues. The CDR3 reads CASRHTDTQYF. DNA for the CDR3: TGTGCCAGCAGGCACACAGATACGCAGTATTTT.

The rearrangement joins TRBV6-6 to TRBJ1-6, with D unresolved. The CDR3 length is 15 residues. The ends were cut back, 0 bases at V and 5 bases at J, with 8 bases in the middle. The V gene's germline CDR1 is MNHNY and CDR2 SVGAGI (reference sequence). The CDR3 bases are TGTGCCAGCAGTTACTCACACGGACATAATTCACCCCTCCACTTT. This translates into CASSYSHGHNSPLHF.

The rearrangement links TRBV20-1 to TRBJ2-7; D ambiguous. CDR3 length: 13 amino acids. Looked up from germline, CDR1 is DFQATT and CDR2 is SNEGSKA (reference sequence). Trimming shortened V by 0 bases and J by 2 bases, and 8 bases separated the two germline ends. The DNA for the CDR3 is TGCAGTGCTAGAGACCTCTCTCCCTACGAGCAGTACTTC. Translation gives CSARDLSPYEQYF.

There are a few counts of this clonotype. The chain recombines TRBV9 with TRBJ2-7, with a tentative D call TRBD1 (5 bases). The CDR3 is 13 residues long. The V gene lost 1 base and the J gene lost 6 bases, with 11 bases spanning the gap. Germline CDR1 is SGDLS and CDR2 is YYNGEE. CDR3 sequence reads: CASSVQGVGEQYF. As DNA, the CDR3 is TGTGCCAGCAGCGTACAAGGGGTGGGCGAGCAGTACTTC.

The chain employs TRBV10-3 and TRBJ2-7, with unresolved D. The V gene's germline CDR1 is ENHRY and CDR2 SYGVKD. The CDR3 has 15 residues. Between the trimmed V and J ends, which lost 6 bases and 6 bases, there was a span of 21 bases. Here the CDR3 DNA reads TGTGCCATCAGGGAACACTTGATGGGGTCGGGCGAGCAGTACTTC. This codes for CAIREHLMGSGEQYF.

The V call is TRBV5-1, the J call TRBJ1-1; 9 nucleotides line up with TRBD1. This CDR3 contains 15 residues. V shed 3 bases, J shed 6 bases, and the junction held 9 bases outside the gene matches. Germline V gene data show CDR1 as SGHRS and CDR2 as YFSETQ. CDR3 sequence: CASSSGTGPVSEAFF. Written as DNA, the CDR3 is TGCGCCAGCAGCTCCGGGACAGGGCCAGTTTCTGAAGCTTTCTTT.

This clonotype occurred a few times. The rearrangement joins TRBV6-1 to TRBJ2-5, with TRBD1 as a possible D gene (6 bases). In germline, CDR1 is MNHNS, CDR2 SASEGT. The CDR3 length is 15 residues. V gave up 2 bases and J gave up 2 bases, with 12 bases separating them. CDR3 DNA sequence: TGTGCCAGCAGTGAAACCGACAGGATACAAGAGACCCAGTACTTC. It specifies CASSETDRIQETQYF.

This clonotype was counted at least ten times. This chain links TRBV7-2 with TRBJ2-7; no reliable D call. CDR1 is SGHTA and CDR2 is FQGNSA in the germline V gene. The CDR3 runs 15 residues. Trimming stripped 5 bases from V and 5 bases from J, with 19 bases between. CDR3: CASSQRHGYGNEQYF. As DNA, the CDR3 is TGTGCCAGCAGCCAGCGACATGGGTATGGCAACGAGCAGTACTTC.

V is TRBV29-1 and J is TRBJ1-1; the D gene is possibly TRBD1 (5 bases). Germline loops: CDR1 SQVTM, CDR2 ANQGSEA. V lost 6 bases and J 4 bases, leaving 12 bases between the germline ends. This CDR3 spans 12 amino acids. The CDR3 is CSVREGTTEAFF. For the CDR3, the DNA is TGCAGCGTACGGGAGGGGACCACTGAAGCTTTCTTT.

This rearrangement joins TRBV28 to TRBJ1-2; 10 nucleotides line up with TRBD1. The germline CDR1 and CDR2 sequences are MDHEN and SYDVKM. The V segment lost 6 bases and the J segment 4 bases; nucleotides outside the gene matches: 2. The CDR3 spans 13 residues. Here the CDR3 reads CASSGQGVYGYTF. The CDR3 DNA reads TGTGCCAGCAGCGGACAGGGGGTCTATGGCTACACCTTC.

The chain recombines TRBV6-5 with TRBJ2-7, with 11 bases that match TRBD1. V gave up 6 bases and J gave up 2 bases; unmatched junction bases: 6. The CDR3 is made up of 15 amino acids. Germline assignment: CDR1 MNHEY and CDR2 SVGAGI. DNA for the CDR3: TGTGCCAGCAGACTCGGGACAGGGGGAACCTACGAGCAGTACTTC. It codes for CASRLGTGGTYEQYF.

This clonotype was detected a few times. The chain joins TRBV14 to TRBJ2-5; 10 bases line up with TRBD2. The end of the DNA aligns better with TRBJ2-7, so the J call may be wrong. This CDR3 is 16 amino acids long. Germline loops: CDR1 SGHDN, CDR2 FVKESK. As DNA, the CDR3 is TGTGCCAGCAGCCAAGACCTACTAGCGGGAACCTACGAGCAGTACTTC. It is translated as CASSQDLLAGTYEQYF.

The chain joins TRBV5-8 to TRBJ2-7; no definite D call. Gene TRBJ2-5 matches the end of the DNA better, so the J call may be wrong. This CDR3 spans 13 amino acids. In germline, CDR1 is SGHTS, CDR2 YDEGEE. CDR3 DNA: TGTGCCAGCAGCCAGATAGTCCAAGAGACCCAGTACTTC. This translates into CASSQIVQETQYF.